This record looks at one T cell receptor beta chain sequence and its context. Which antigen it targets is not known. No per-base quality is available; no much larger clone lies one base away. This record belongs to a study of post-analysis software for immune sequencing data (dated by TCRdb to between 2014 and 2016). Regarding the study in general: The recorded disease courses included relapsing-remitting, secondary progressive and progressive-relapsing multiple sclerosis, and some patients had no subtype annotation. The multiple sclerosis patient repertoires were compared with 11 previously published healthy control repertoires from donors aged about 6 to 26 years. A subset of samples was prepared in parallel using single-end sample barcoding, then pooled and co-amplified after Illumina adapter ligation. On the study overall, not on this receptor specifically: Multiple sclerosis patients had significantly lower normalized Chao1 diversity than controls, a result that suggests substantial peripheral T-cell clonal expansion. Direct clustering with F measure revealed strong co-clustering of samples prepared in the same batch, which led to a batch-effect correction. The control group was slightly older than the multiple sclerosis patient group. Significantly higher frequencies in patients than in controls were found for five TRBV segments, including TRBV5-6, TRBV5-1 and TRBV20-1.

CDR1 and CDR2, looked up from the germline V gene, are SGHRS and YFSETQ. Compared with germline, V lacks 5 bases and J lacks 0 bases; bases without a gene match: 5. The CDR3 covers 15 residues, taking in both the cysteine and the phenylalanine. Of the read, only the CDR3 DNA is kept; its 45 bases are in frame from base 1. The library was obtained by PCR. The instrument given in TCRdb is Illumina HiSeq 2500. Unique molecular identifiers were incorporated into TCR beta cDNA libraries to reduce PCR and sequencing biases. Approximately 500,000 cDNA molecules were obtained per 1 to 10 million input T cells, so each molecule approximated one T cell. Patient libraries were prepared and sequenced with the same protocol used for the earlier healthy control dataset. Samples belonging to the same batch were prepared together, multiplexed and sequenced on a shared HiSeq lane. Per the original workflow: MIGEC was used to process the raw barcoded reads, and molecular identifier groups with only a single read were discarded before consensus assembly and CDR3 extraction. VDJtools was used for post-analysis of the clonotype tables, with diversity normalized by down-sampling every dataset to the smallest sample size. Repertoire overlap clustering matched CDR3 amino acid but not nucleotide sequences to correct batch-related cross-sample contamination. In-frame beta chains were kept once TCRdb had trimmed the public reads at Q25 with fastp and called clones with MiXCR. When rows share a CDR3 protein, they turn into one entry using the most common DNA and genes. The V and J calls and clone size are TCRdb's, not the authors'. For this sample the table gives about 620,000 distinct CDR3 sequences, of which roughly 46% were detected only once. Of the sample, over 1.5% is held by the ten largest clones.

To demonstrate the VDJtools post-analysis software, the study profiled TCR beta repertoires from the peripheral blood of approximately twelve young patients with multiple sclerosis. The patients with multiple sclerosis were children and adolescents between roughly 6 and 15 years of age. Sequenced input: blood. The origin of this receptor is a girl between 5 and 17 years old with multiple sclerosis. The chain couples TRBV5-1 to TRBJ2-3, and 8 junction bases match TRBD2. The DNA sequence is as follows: TGCGCCAGCAGATGGACTAGCAGGAGCACAGATACGCAGTATTTT. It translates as CASRWTSRSTDTQYF.